The entry below describes one TCR beta chain. This specimen comes from a study of T-cell reconstitution after alpha-beta-depleted transplantation in children. This CDR3 spans 14 amino acids. Trimming shortened V by 5 bases and J by 0 bases, and 8 bases separated the two germline ends. The germline CDR1 and CDR2 sequences are SGHVS and FNYEAQ. Researchers prepared the TCRbeta library using unique molecular identifiers, the study reports. TCRdb independently ran MiXCR on the PCR reads; one entry per CDR3 protein. The sample consists of 600,000 to 700,000 distinct CDR3 sequences, roughly 17% of them appearing once.

V is TRBV7-6 and J is TRBJ1-5; D gene ambiguous. This specimen was PBMCs from the stem cell graft donor, taken from the stem cell graft. The TCR comes from a human donor who donated a stem cell graft to a child with acute myeloid leukemia. The CDR3 DNA reads TGTGCCAGCAGCCCTGCAGGTAGCAATCAGCCCCAGCATTTT. This gives the protein CASSPAGSNQPQHF.